The 19 T cell receptor beta chains in this list originate from one sample, sequenced in a study of T cell repertoires in cytomegalovirus infection. TCRdb recomputed calls from the reads with MiXCR, one row per CDR3 protein. This table holds some 160,000 distinct CDR3 sequences, 15% to 20% found once. The sequenced material came from CD8+ T cells from PBMCs. These receptors all stem from a human donor in good health (CMV status not recorded). Some clones in this sample may be carry-over from other donors' samples.

This clonotype was counted only a few times. The V and J genes are TRBV6-6 and TRBJ2-7; possibly TRBD2 for D (6 bases). The V end was cut by 2 bases, the J end by 3 bases, with 8 bases between. From germline, CDR1 is MNHNY and CDR2 SVGAGI (reference sequence). The CDR3 length is 13 residues. Here the CDR3 reads CASSYGLLYEQYF. The CDR3 region has the DNA TGTGCCAGCAGTTACGGACTACTCTACGAGCAGTACTTC.

The chain joins TRBV6-2 or TRBV6-3 to TRBJ2-7; possibly TRBD2 for D (6 bases). Germline V lookup: CDR1 MNHEY, CDR2 SVGEGT. The CDR3 runs 15 residues. V lost 7 bases, J lost 5 bases, and 21 bases lay in between. The CDR3, as DNA: TGTGCCAGCACCCACGTCTTCGGGAGTCAACACGAGCAGTACTTC. Its protein product is CASTHVFGSQHEQYF.

This clonotype was observed a handful of times. This chain connects TRBV6-2 or TRBV6-3 to TRBJ2-1; TRBD2 matches at 8 bases. Germline-derived CDR1 and CDR2 are MNHEY and SVGEGT. V lost 4 bases, J lost 8 bases, and 10 bases stayed unmatched. The CDR3 runs to 15 residues. The CDR3 nucleotides are TGTGCCAGCAGTTTCCCAGCGGGAGCGAGGTATGAGCAGTTCTTC. Protein product: CASSFPAGARYEQFF.

This clonotype has just a few counts. The chain has TRBV7-2 and TRBJ2-7, with D possibly being TRBD2 (6 bases). The germline V gene has CDR1 SGHTA and CDR2 FQGNSA. Trimming pared 0 bases from V and 7 bases from J, leaving 10 bases between. CDR3 size: 13 residues. The CDR3 loop is CASSLARGREQYF. The CDR3 DNA follows: TGTGCCAGCAGCTTAGCGCGGGGAAGGGAGCAGTACTTC.

The J gene is TRBJ2-2, the V gene TRBV24-1; D is uncertain. CDR3 length: 16 amino acids. Deletions cut 3 bases from V and 0 bases from J, with 10 bases between. The germline CDR1 and CDR2 sequences are KGHDR and SFDVKD. The CDR3 DNA follows: TGTGCCACCAGTGATCCCCGAGGAGCGAACACCGGGGAGCTGTTTTTT. Its translation: CATSDPRGANTGELFF.

The chain couples TRBV7-6 to TRBJ2-7; 9 nucleotides line up with TRBD2. The J segment lost 7 bases and the V segment lost 5 bases, leaving 12 bases of the junction unmatched. CDR1 and CDR2 (germline): SGHVS, FNYEAQ. CDR3 length: 15 amino acids. CDR3 loop: CASSPSGLASREQYF. Written as DNA, the CDR3 is TGTGCCAGCAGCCCATCGGGACTAGCATCGCGGGAGCAGTACTTC.

The chain joins TRBV4-3 to TRBJ2-5, with D maybe TRBD2 (7 bases). The CDR3 has 15 residues. The germline V and J ends were trimmed by 0 bases and 5 bases, with 13 bases remaining between them. Germline values: CDR1 LGHNA, CDR2 YSLEER. The CDR3 nucleotides are TGCGCCAGCAGCCAAGATACCGGGGGGCTCGAGACCCAGTACTTC. This translates into CASSQDTGGLETQYF.

This clonotype was counted only a few times. The gene calls are TRBV19 and TRBJ2-1; no clear D gene. The CDR3 spans 12 residues. Trimming removed 7 bases at V and 8 bases at J, with 12 bases between. The germline V gene has CDR1 LNHDA and CDR2 SQIVND (reference sequence). In DNA, the CDR3 is TGTGCCAGTACCACGACTGGGGATGAGCAGTTCTTC. This translates into CASTTTGDEQFF.

This clonotype has just a few counts. The rearrangement uses TRBV19 and TRBJ2-7; D not resolved. This CDR3 contains 15 residues. V lost 5 bases and J lost 3, with 17 bases in between. CDR1 is LNHDA and CDR2 is SQIVND in the germline V gene (reference sequence). CDR3 DNA: TGTGCCAGTAGTTCGACGCCGGGCCCCAACTACGAGCAGTACTTC. It yields the protein CASSSTPGPNYEQYF. Full variable domain (rest looked up from reference TRBV19 and TRBJ2-7): DGGITQSPKYLFRKEGQNVTLSCEQNLNHDAMYWYRQDPGQGLRLIYYSQIVNDFQKGDIAEGYSVSREKKESFPLTVTSAQKNPTAFYLCASSSTPGPNYEQYFGPGTRLTVT.

The chain employs TRBV19 and TRBJ1-1; D possibly corresponds to TRBD1 (6 bases). This CDR3 comprises 12 residues. V was shortened by 6 bases and J by 12 bases, with 17 bases between the two germline ends. CDR1 is LNHDA and CDR2 is SQIVND in the germline V gene (reference sequence). The CDR3 sequence: CASRAQGTESFF. DNA of the CDR3: TGTGCCAGTAGGGCACAGGGTACCGAATCTTTCTTT.

V usage is TRBV24-1 and J usage is TRBJ1-4; D gene ambiguous. Germline loops: CDR1 KGHDR, CDR2 SFDVKD. The CDR3 extends over 13 amino acids. V was pared by 6 bases and J by 5 bases, with 9 bases between. The CDR3: CATSSGENEKLFF. The CDR3 DNA is TGTGCCACCAGTAGCGGGGAGAATGAAAAACTGTTTTTT.

The rearrangement uses TRBV7-6 and TRBJ2-5, with D perhaps TRBD2 (6 bases). V was shortened by 3 bases and J by 0 bases, with 11 bases between the two germline ends. The CDR3 has 15 residues. Germline assignment: CDR1 SGHVS and CDR2 FNYEAQ. In DNA, the CDR3 is TGTGCCAGCAGCTTGGGGCGGGGATACCAAGAGACCCAGTACTTC. This sequence encodes CASSLGRGYQETQYF.

V is TRBV10-3 and J is TRBJ2-7, with 7 bases matching TRBD1. This CDR3 has 13 residues. The germline V gene has CDR1 ENHRY and CDR2 SYGVKD. V lost 2 bases to trimming and J lost 7 bases; unmatched junction nucleotides: 5. CDR3 loop: CAISEKGTVEQYF. Written as DNA, the CDR3 is TGTGCCATCAGTGAGAAAGGGACAGTTGAGCAGTACTTC.

This chain uses TRBV27 with TRBJ2-3; D gene ambiguous. The V end was cut by 7 bases, the J end by 3 bases, with 17 bases between. CDR1 is MNHEY and CDR2 is SMNVEV in the germline V gene (reference sequence). The CDR3 sequence is 15 residues long. The CDR3 is CASKTQRLQTDTQYF. The DNA for the CDR3 is TGTGCCAGCAAAACCCAAAGGCTACAAACAGATACGCAGTATTTT.

A single count supports this clonotype. The rearrangement joins TRBV28 to TRBJ1-5, with a possible D match to TRBD1 (6 bases). This CDR3 has 13 amino acids. Trimming shortened V by 4 bases and J by 6 bases, and 10 bases separated the two germline ends. Germline values: CDR1 MDHEN, CDR2 SYDVKM. Here the CDR3 reads CASSSYRVQPQHF. The DNA of the CDR3 is TGTGCCAGCAGTTCATACAGGGTTCAGCCCCAGCATTTT.

This clonotype was found a few times. V usage is TRBV7-9 and J usage is TRBJ2-6; weak D call: TRBD1 (5 bases). Trimming cost V 7 bases and J 0 bases, with 10 bases left between them. This CDR3 contains 15 residues. Germline CDR1 is SEHNR and CDR2 is FQNEAQ (reference sequence). The CDR3 spells CASTLDSSGANVLTF. The CDR3 nucleotides read TGTGCCAGCACTCTCGACAGCTCTGGGGCCAACGTCCTGACTTTC. The full variable domain, rest sourced from reference TRBV7-9 and TRBJ2-6, is DTGVSQNPRHKITKRGQNVTFRCDPISEHNRLYWYRQTLGQGPEFLTYFQNEAQLEKSRLLSDRFSAERPKGSFSTLEIQRTEQGDSAMYLCASTLDSSGANVLTFGAGSRLTVL.

The V call is TRBV5-1, the J call TRBJ1-2, with TRBD1 as a possible D gene (5 bases). This CDR3 is built from 15 residues. V lost 2 bases to trimming and J lost 2 bases, with 13 bases between them. Germline V gene sequence: CDR1 SGHRS, CDR2 YFSETQ. The CDR3 spells CASSFLDRDNYGYTF. CDR3 DNA: TGCGCCAGCAGCTTCCTAGACCGGGACAACTATGGCTACACCTTC.

This clonotype is medium-sized within its sample. The chain uses TRBV7-8 and TRBJ1-2; D is ambiguous. CDR1 and CDR2 from the germline V gene are SGHVS and FQNEAQ. V shed 6 bases and J shed 0 bases, with 14 bases lying between them. This CDR3 region has 15 residues. CDR3 sequence reads: CASSQDASTNYGYTF. The CDR3 DNA reads as TGTGCCAGCAGTCAGGACGCGAGTACTAACTATGGCTACACCTTC.

This clonotype was seen more than once but under ten times. V usage is TRBV28 and J usage is TRBJ2-7, with 10 bases aligning to TRBD2. The trim removed 5 bases at V and 2 bases at J, leaving 3 bases unmatched. From germline, CDR1 is MDHEN and CDR2 SYDVKM. The CDR3 has 14 amino acids. CDR3 region: CASSPSGRAYEQYF. Here the CDR3 DNA reads TGTGCCAGCAGTCCCAGCGGGAGGGCCTACGAGCAGTACTTC.